This TCR beta chain was identified in a study of OX40 agonist ivuxolimab in advanced cancers. Overall study: Patients were treated with intravenous ivuxolimab, dosed at 0.01 to 10 mg/kg and infused every 2 weeks.

Study conclusions and caveats: On average, a greater number of expanded clones characterised CD8+ T cells relative to CD4+. Also present in some nonresponders was a low level of normalized T-cell clonal expansion.

Note on this clone: Its specificity is unknown.

Some clones are missing from TCRdb's copy, which holds only in-frame ones; the method was immunoSEQ multiplex PCR. The repertoire holds around 49,000 clones, with 60% to 80% as singletons. Exclusion of a patient followed from autoimmune disease history or systemic immunosuppression. This CDR3 comprises 14 residues. V was pared by 6 bases and J by 1 base, with 13 bases between. Germline V lookup: CDR1 MGHRA, CDR2 YSYEKL. The sample here was CD4+ or CD8+ T cells sorted from blood, taken in a trial of the OX40 agonist ivuxolimab. This clonotype was sampled from an adult with an advanced solid tumor such as melanoma, head and neck, liver or kidney cancer. V is TRBV4-1 and J is TRBJ2-7; TRBD1 might be the D (6 bases). The CDR3 sequence: CASRPGRGSYEQYF. The CDR3 DNA is TGCGCCAGCAGGCCCGGCAGGGGATCCTACGAGCAGTACTTC.